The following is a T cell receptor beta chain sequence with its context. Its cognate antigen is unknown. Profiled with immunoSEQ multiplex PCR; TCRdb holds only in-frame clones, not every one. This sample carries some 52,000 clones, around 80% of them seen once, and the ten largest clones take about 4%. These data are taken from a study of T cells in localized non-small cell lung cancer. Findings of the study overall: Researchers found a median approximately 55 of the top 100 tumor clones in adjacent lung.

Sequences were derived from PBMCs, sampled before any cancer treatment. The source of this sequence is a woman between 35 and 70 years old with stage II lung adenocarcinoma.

The CDR3 here is CASSLEGKDGYTF. The CDR3 bases are TGTGCCAGCAGCTTGGAGGGGAAGGATGGCTACACCTTC. V usage is TRBV7-3 and J usage is TRBJ1-2, with D perhaps matching TRBD1 (5 bases). V lost 3 bases and J 6 bases, leaving 11 bases between the germline ends. This CDR3 has 13 residues. Looked up from germline, CDR1 is SGHTA and CDR2 is FQGTGA.